This T cell receptor (beta chain) was recovered during a study of cytomegalovirus exposure and HLA in healthy donors. For the study at large: The early release's HLA-typed donors yielded approximately 81 million unique TCRs.

This clone has more than one count but fewer than ten. Its antigen is currently unknown. V was shortened by 2 bases and J by 4 bases, with 14 bases between the two germline ends. CDR3 size: 15 residues. In germline, CDR1 is SNHLY, CDR2 FYNNEI. Primers for the PCR totalled 60 Vbeta and 13 Jbeta. Repertoires were generated with immunoSEQ multiplex PCR, while TCRdb's copy carries only in-frame clones and drops some. The repertoire holds around 160,000 clones, with 75% to 90% as singletons. Study-level points and caveats: Later on, an analysis found that several of the most significant clusters appeared to be linked to common viral pathogens, which included parvovirus B19. Analysis performed later found more than 15,000 TCR beta sequences associated with HLA alleles at 0.05 false discovery rate. Most subjects had HLA-A and HLA-B alleles reportedly predicted accurately by TCR beta sequences.

Sequencing used PBMCs. The J gene is TRBJ1-2, the V gene TRBV2; D is undetermined. The receptor was derived from a man aged 45-60 years in good health and CMV-seropositive. CDR3 nucleotide sequence: TGTGCCAGCAGTGAACTCGAGGTATCCAGCTATGGCTACACCTTC. It codes for CASSELEVSSYGYTF. Based on the CDR3 plus reference TRBV2 and TRBJ1-2, the full variable domain is EPEVTQTPSHQVTQMGQEVILRCVPISNHLYFYWYRQILGQKVEFLVSFYNNEISEKSEIFDDQFSVERPDGSNFTLKIRSTKLEDSAMYFCASSELEVSSYGYTFGSGTRLTVV.